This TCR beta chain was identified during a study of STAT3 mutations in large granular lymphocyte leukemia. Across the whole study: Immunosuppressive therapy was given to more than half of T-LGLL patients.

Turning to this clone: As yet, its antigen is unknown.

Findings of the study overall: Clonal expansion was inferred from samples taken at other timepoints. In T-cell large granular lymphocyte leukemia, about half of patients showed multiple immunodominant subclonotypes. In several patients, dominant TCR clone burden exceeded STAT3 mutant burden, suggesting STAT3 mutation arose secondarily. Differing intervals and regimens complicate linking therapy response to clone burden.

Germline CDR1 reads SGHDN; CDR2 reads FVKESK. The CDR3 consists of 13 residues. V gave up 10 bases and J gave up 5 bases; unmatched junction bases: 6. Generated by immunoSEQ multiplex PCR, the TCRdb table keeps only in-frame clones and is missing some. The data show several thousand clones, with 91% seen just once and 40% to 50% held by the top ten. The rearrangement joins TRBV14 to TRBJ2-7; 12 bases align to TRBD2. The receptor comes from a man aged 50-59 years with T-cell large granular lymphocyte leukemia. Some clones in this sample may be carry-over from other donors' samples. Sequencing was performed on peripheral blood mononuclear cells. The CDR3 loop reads CAIPSGGAHEQYF. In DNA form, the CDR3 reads TGTGCCATTCCTAGCGGGGGGGCTCACGAGCAGTACTTC.